This T cell receptor beta chain was identified during a study of cytomegalovirus exposure and HLA in healthy donors. Turning to the study itself: Earlier, roughly 180 million T cells were analyzed, and over 95 million unique TCR beta sequences were found among them.

The sample holds one count of this clone. The PCR had 60 Vbeta and 13 Jbeta primers. The method was immunoSEQ multiplex PCR; TCRdb's version includes in-frame clones alone and lacks a portion of them. This sample has roughly 120,000 clones; 80% occur once, and the top ten carry around 3.3%. V trimming: 5 bases; J trimming: 8 bases; junction bases outside the gene matches: 11. The germline gives CDR1 MNHEY, CDR2 SVGAGI. The length of the CDR3 is 15 residues. Source material: PBMCs. The V and J genes are TRBV6-5 and TRBJ1-4; 7 bases align to TRBD1. This receptor was obtained from a male donor in good health and CMV-seronegative. The CDR3 here is CASSKKDRRSEKLFF. The CDR3 DNA is TGTGCCAGCAGTAAAAAGGACAGGCGGAGCGAAAAACTGTTTTTT.